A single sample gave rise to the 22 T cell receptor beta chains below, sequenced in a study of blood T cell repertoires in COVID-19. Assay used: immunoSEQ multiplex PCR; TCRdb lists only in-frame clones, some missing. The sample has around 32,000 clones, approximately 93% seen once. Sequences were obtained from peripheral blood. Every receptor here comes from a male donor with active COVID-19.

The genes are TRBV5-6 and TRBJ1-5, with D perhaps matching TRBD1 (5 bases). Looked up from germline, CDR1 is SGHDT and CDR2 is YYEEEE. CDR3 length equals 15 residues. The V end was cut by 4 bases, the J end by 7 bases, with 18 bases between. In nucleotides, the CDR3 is TGTGCCAGCAGCCTCCGGGGGAGTAGCCGGCAGCCCCAGCATTTT. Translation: CASSLRGSSRQPQHF.

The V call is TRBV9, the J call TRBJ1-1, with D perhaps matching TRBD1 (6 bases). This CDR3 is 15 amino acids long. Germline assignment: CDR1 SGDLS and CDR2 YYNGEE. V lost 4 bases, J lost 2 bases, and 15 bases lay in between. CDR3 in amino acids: CASSSLGGANTEAFF. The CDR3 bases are TGTGCCAGCAGCTCTCTCGGGGGGGCTAACACTGAAGCTTTCTTT.

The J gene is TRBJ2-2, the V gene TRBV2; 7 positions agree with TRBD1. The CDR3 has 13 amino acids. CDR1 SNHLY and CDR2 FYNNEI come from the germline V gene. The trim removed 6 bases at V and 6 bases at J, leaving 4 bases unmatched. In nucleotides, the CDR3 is TGTGCCAGCAGACTTGACAGGGCCGGGGAGCTGTTTTTT. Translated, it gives CASRLDRAGELFF.

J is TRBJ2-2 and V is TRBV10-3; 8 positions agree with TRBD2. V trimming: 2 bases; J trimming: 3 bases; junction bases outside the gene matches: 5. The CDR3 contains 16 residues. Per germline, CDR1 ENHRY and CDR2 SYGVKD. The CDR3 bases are TGTGCCATCAGTGAGCCCATAGCGGGGCACACCGGGGAGCTGTTTTTT. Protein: CAISEPIAGHTGELFF.

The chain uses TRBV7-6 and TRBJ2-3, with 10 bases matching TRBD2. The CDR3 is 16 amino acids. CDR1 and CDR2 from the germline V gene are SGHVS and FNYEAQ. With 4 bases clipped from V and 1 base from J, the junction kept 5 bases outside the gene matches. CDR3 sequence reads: CASSSQRGGGTDTQYF. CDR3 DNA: TGTGCCAGCAGCTCCCAGCGGGGGGGCGGCACAGATACGCAGTATTTT.

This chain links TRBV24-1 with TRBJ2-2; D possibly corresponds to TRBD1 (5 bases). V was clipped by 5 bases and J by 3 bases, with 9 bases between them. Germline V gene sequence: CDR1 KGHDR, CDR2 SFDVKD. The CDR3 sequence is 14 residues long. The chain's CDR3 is CATSASRDTGELFF. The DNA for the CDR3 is TGTGCCACCAGTGCCTCCAGGGACACCGGGGAGCTGTTTTTT.

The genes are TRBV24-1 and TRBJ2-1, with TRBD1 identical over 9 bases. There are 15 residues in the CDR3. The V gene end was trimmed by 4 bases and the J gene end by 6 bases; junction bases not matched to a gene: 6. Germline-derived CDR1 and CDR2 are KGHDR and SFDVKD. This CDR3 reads CATSDSLGQGNEQFF. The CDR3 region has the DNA TGTGCCACCAGTGACAGCCTGGGACAGGGCAATGAGCAGTTCTTC.

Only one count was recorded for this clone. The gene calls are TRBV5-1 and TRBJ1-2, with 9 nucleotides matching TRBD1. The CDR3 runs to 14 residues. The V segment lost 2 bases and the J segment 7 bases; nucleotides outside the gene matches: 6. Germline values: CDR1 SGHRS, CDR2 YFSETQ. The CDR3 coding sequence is TGCGCCAGCAGCTTCTTTACAGGGGGCTCTGGCTACACCTTC. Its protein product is CASSFFTGGSGYTF.

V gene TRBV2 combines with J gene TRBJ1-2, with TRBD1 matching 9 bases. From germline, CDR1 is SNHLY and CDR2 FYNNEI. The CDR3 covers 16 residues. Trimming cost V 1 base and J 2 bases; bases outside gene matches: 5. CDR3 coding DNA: TGTGCCAGCAGTGAAGGTATAGGACAGGGGAACTATGGCTACACCTTC. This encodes CASSEGIGQGNYGYTF.

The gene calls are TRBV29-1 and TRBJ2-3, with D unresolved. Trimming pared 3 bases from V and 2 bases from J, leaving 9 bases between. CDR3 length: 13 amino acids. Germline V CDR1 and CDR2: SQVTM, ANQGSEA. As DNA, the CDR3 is TGCAGCGTTGATACCGGTTCCACAGATACGCAGTATTTT. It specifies CSVDTGSTDTQYF.

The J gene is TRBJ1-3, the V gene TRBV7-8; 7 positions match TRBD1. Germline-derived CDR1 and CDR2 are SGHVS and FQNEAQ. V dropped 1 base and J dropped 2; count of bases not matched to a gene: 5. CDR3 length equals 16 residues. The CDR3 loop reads CASSLDKGATGNTIYF. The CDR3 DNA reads TGTGCCAGCAGCTTAGACAAGGGGGCCACTGGAAACACCATATATTTT.

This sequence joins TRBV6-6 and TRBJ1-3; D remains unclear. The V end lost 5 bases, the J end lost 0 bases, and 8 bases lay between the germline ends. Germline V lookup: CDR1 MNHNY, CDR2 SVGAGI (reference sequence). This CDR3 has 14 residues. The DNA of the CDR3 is TGTGCCAGCAGTCGAGGCTCCTCTGGAAACACCATATATTTT. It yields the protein CASSRGSSGNTIYF.

Written as DNA, the CDR3 is TGTGCTAGTGGTTTGGTACTCGGGGGGACCGCTTCCACCGGGGAGCTGTTTTTT. Its translation is CASGLVLGGTASTGELFF. The genes are TRBV12-5 and TRBJ2-2, with 7 bases aligning to TRBD2. V gave up 0 bases and J gave up 4 bases; unmatched junction bases: 11. Germline V CDR1 and CDR2: LGHNT, FRNRAP. The CDR3 has 18 residues.

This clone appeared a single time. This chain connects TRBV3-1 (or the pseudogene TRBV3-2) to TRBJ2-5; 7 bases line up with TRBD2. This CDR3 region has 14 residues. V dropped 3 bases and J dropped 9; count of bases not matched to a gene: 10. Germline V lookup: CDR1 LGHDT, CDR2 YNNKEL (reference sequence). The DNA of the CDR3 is TGTGCCAGCAGCCAGGCCCCACGGGGGAGGGCCCAGTACTTC. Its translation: CASSQAPRGRAQYF.

The CDR3 DNA sequence: TGTGCCAGCAGTTACTCGAAGGGGCAGGGGGCTGGCTACACCTTC. Amino acids: CASSYSKGQGAGYTF. The rearrangement links TRBV6-5 to TRBJ1-2; 8 nucleotides agree with TRBD1. Germline V gene sequence: CDR1 MNHEY, CDR2 SVGAGI. The ends lost 0 bases at V and 7 bases at J; junction bases unmatched: 7. The CDR3 has 15 amino acids.

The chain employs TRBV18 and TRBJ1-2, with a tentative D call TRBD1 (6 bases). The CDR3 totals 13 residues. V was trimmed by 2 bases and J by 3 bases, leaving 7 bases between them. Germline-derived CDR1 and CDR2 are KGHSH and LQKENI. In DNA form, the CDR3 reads TGTGCCAGCTCACCAAACAGGGACTATGGCTACACCTTC. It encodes CASSPNRDYGYTF.

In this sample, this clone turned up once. As DNA, the CDR3 is TGCGCCAGCAGCTTGGGGACTAGCGGGGTAGTCTACGAGCAGTACTTC. Amino acids: CASSLGTSGVVYEQYF. This sequence joins TRBV5-1 and TRBJ2-7; TRBD2 agrees at 12 bases. The CDR3 extends over 16 amino acids. Per the germline V gene, CDR1 is SGHRS and CDR2 is YFSETQ. Unmatched junction bases numbered 4, after V lost 0 bases and J lost 3 bases.

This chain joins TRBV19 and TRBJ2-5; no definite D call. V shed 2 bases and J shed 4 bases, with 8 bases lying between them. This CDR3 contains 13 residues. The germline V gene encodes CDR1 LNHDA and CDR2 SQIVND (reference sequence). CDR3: CASSISFPETQYF. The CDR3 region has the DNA TGTGCCAGTAGTATATCCTTCCCAGAGACCCAGTACTTC.

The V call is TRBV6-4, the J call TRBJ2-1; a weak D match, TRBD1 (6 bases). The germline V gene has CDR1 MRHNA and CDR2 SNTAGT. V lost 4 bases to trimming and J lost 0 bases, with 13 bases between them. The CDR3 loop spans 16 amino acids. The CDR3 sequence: CASSVAGASSYNEQFF. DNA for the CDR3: TGTGCCAGCAGTGTGGCAGGGGCCAGCTCCTACAATGAGCAGTTCTTC.

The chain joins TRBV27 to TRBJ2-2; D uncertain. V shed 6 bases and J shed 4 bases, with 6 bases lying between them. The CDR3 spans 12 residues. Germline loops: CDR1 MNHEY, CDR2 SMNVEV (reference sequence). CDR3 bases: TGTGCCAGCAGCTTTGTCACCGGGGAGCTGTTTTTT. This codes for CASSFVTGELFF.

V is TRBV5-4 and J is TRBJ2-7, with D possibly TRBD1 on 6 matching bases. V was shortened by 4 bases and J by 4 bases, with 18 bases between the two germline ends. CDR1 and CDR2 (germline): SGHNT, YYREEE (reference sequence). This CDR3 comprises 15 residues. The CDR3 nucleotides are TGTGCCAGCAGCCCCCGTGGACAGACATTGTACGAGCAGTACTTC. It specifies CASSPRGQTLYEQYF.

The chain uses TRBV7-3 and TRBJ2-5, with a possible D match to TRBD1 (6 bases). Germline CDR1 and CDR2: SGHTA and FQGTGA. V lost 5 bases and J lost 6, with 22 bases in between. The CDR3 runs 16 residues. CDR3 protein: CASSPQGTIPGKTQYF. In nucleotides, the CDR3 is TGTGCCAGCAGCCCCCAGGGGACAATCCCTGGGAAGACCCAGTACTTC.